This TCR beta chain stems from a study of CD8 T cells in Susac syndrome. Study-level background: When blood was collected, patients with Susac syndrome were therapy-naive, were taking corticosteroids, or were receiving intravenous immunoglobulin alone. Study-level results: CD8+ clonal expansion in Susac was maximal in TEMRA cells and in active patients.

V was trimmed by 0 bases and J by 6 bases, leaving 6 bases between them. Germline V gene data show CDR1 as SGDLS and CDR2 as YYNGEE. The length of the CDR3 is 13 residues. The RNA, about 0.5 to 1 ug, was put through reverse transcription using random hexamers. TCRdb re-analysed the immunoSEQ multiplex PCR reads in MiXCR, keeping a single row per CDR3 protein. The sample holds 100,000 to 150,000 distinct CDR3 sequences, around 94% seen once. For this clonotype: The antigen is undetermined.

This receptor was identified in a human donor with Susac syndrome. The genes are TRBV9 and TRBJ2-2, with no clear D. The sequenced material came from CD8+ T cells from PBMCs. The CDR3 protein is CASSVVGSGELFF. DNA for the CDR3: TGTGCCAGCAGCGTAGTGGGTTCCGGGGAGCTGTTTTTT.